This T cell receptor beta chain was identified in a study of OX40 agonist ivuxolimab in advanced cancers. Whole-study results and caveats: Researchers did not establish what antigens the expanded peripheral T cells target.

V lost 0 bases to trimming and J lost 3 bases; unmatched junction nucleotides: 5. This CDR3 spans 18 amino acids. Looked up from germline, CDR1 is SGHRS and CDR2 is YFSETQ. Here immunoSEQ multiplex PCR was the method, and the copy in TCRdb shows in-frame clones only, minus some. The sample lists 54,000 or so clones; roughly 80% were seen once. This clone appeared a few times. What it recognizes is unknown. This receptor was identified in an adult with an advanced solid tumor such as melanoma, head and neck, liver or kidney cancer. The gene calls are TRBV5-1 and TRBJ2-3; TRBD2 aligns across 15 bases. The sample here was CD4+ or CD8+ T cells sorted from blood, taken in a trial of the OX40 agonist ivuxolimab. The CDR3 DNA sequence: TGCGCCAGCAGCTTGGAGGGACTAGCGGGAGGATTGACAGATACGCAGTATTTT. This gives the protein CASSLEGLAGGLTDTQYF.